This T cell receptor (beta chain) was obtained from a study of shared clonotypes between healthy human individuals (dated by TCRdb to between 2020 and 2021). Background for the entire study: The cohort included three men and a couple of women between 18 and 49 years of age. To increase sequencing depth and limit assay-specific biases, TCR repertoire library preparation and sequencing were carried out by different laboratories using diverse techniques. For each donor, three plates each were used for CD4 naive and CD4 memory, two plates were used for CD8 naive, and one plate was used for CD8 memory. To estimate repertoire size and how much clonotype sharing occurs between individuals, the study deeply sequenced the blood TCR repertoires of five healthy adults. Leukapheresis yielded between about 0.85 and 10 billion PBMCs per donor. Here is what the overall study found, with its caveats: Higher generation probabilities were observed for clonotypes shared by all four sorted-subset donors than for non-shared clonotypes. The genetic and exposure-history diversity represented was limited by the small number of donors. Approximately 5% of naive CD4, 3.5% of naive CD8, approximately 2.2% of memory CD4, and 0.4% of memory CD8 clonotypes were shared across a few donors. Pairwise subsampling indicated that sequencing depth was expected to affect the degree of clonotype sharing among donors. Even with the large sequencing depth, rarefaction of the sorted-subset datasets indicated that sequencing was incomplete. Naive subsets generally had larger estimated clonotype richness than memory subsets. Sampling was restricted to blood, and TCR repertoires in tissues likely differ from the TCR repertoires found in blood.

For the CD8 naive samples, CD45RO-negative cells were positively selected for CCR7, yielding a CD45RA+CCR7+ population from which TemRA cells were excluded. Healthy HIV-negative adults with no recently reported acute infections or vaccinations were included as donors. Every donor was a Caucasian adult residing in Nashville, Tennessee, USA. Blood was obtained by leukapheresis, after which PBMCs were separated by Ficoll-Histopaque density gradient centrifugation and cryopreserved in liquid nitrogen vapor phase. Analytical flow cytometry was used to check the purity and quantity of each magnetically sorted T cell population. Genomic DNA was isolated from each sorted fraction and quantified by UV absorbance on a Nanodrop 2000c. V and J are truncated by 0 bases and 5 bases respectively, leaving an intervening sequence of 13 bases. The CDR3 holds 15 amino acids from the cysteine to the phenylalanine. The kept DNA is CDR3 alone, 45 bases in frame from the first base. CDR1 is given as MDHEN and CDR2 as SYDVKM, both from the germline V gene.

In the case of this clone: Its cognate antigen has yet to be identified. No quality values exist for individual bases; no much larger clone is one base distant.

Using the deep immunoSEQ assay, multiplex PCR amplified TCR CDR3 regions from genomic DNA. Extracted genomic DNA from each cell subset was distributed evenly across all wells of several immunoSEQ 96-well plates, and each plate was treated as a replicate. For sorted subsets, approximately 200 ng of genomic DNA, equivalent to some 30,000 T cell genomes, went into each replicate PCR. Purified libraries were measured with a Qubit 3.0 fluorometer, size-checked on a Bioanalyzer 2100, and measured again with the KAPA Library Quantification kit. A separate single-read 150-cycle Illumina NextSeq 550 flow cell was used to sequence each immunoSEQ 96-well plate. For the original study's pipeline: Because the immunoSEQ output included only junctional sequences and no quality scores, the filtering could not be the same as the filtering used for full-length reads. To assign V/J genes and CDR3, sequences were annotated using PyIR, a Python wrapper for IgBLAST v1.9, with IMGT germline references. Reads were filtered out if the reads had weak V/J assignments (E-value above 1e-6), no CDR3, stop codons, out-of-frame junctions, or ambiguous translated residues. V3J clonotypes were defined as sequences sharing an identical inferred V gene, J gene, and CDR3 amino acid sequence. Percentage overlap between repertoires was computed as shared unique clonotypes divided by the size of the smaller repertoire. RTK rarefaction, the Chao1 estimator, and Recon v2.1 estimates of unobserved clonotypes were used to assess repertoire richness. For all TCRbeta clonotypes obtained by the gDNA method from four donors, generation probabilities were computed with OLGA. Entries here come from immuneACCESS through TCRdb and include only in-frame sequences with V and J called. Some clones fail to appear in such tables; in the studies checked, an unresolved V gene covers under half of the shortfall, and the cause of the remainder is unknown. V and J calls and clone size are as listed in that table; D and trimming were resolved from the DNA. Here the sample has some 740,000 clones; more than 85% occur a single time. The ten largest clones represent 24% of the sample.

Source material: naive CD8+ T cells sorted from blood. The sample's cell subset or site label, in plain terms: CD45RA+CCR7+. The receptor was isolated from a man aged 25-40 years in good health. The chain is assembled from TRBV28 and TRBJ2-5; possibly the D gene is TRBD1, per 5 matching bases. The DNA sequence is as follows: TGTGCCAGCAGTTTATGGTCAGGGTTACTGGAGACCCAGTACTTC. Its translation reads: CASSLWSGLLETQYF.